Included here is one T cell receptor (beta chain) sequence, with context. The antigen is unknown. This entry is derived from a study of glioma-infiltrating T cells. Study findings and constraints: Tissue-blood divergence was below expectation in non-neoplastic patients, above in gliomas.

Amplification of TCR alpha and beta CDR3 regions from RNA used iRepertoire nested multiplex PCR. One entry per CDR3 protein, called by TCRdb with MiXCR from the multiplex PCR reads. The table has some 22,000 distinct CDR3 sequences, 20% to 25% seen once. The CDR3 runs to 15 residues. The V and J ends lost 7 bases and 7 bases respectively, with 22 bases between them. Germline loops: CDR1 MGHRA, CDR2 YSYEKL. The chain recombines TRBV4-1 with TRBJ2-5, with TRBD1 as a possible D gene (6 bases). The clonotype comes from a human donor with low-grade glioma or glioblastoma, undergoing nonglioma brain surgery, or in good health (not recorded which). The sequencing sample was made of glioma tissue, nonneoplastic brain tissue, or PBMCs (not recorded which). The CDR3 DNA reads as TGCGCCAGCACCCCGAACATGCAAGGGGGTGTGACCCAGTACTTC. Its translation is CASTPNMQGGVTQYF.